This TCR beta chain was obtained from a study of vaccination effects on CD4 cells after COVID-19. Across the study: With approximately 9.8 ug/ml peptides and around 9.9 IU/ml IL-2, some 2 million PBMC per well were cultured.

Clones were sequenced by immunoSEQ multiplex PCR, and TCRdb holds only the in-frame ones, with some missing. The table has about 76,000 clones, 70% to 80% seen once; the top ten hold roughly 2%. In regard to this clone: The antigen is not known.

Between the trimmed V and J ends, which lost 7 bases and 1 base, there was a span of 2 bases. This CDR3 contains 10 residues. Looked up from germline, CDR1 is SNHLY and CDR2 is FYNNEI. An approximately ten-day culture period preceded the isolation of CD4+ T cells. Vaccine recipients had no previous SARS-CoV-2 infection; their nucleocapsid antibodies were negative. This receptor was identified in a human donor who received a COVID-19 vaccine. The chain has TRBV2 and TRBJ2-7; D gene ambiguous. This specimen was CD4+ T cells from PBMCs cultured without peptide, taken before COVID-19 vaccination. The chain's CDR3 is CASNSYEQYV. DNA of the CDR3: TGTGCCAGCAATTCCTACGAGCAGTACGTC.